This T cell receptor (beta chain) stems from a study of OX40 agonist ivuxolimab in advanced cancers. The table came from immunoSEQ multiplex PCR; TCRdb's copy has only in-frame clones and leaves some out. This sample has 65,000 to 80,000 clones; approximately 91% occur once, and the top ten carry about 0.7%. CDR3 size: 16 residues. Deletions cut 1 base from V and 5 bases from J, with 17 bases between. Germline CDR1 and CDR2: SGHAT and FQNNGV. The TCR originated in an adult with an advanced solid tumor such as melanoma, head and neck, liver or kidney cancer. This sample comprised CD4+ or CD8+ T cells sorted from blood, obtained in a trial of the OX40 agonist ivuxolimab. The chain recombines TRBV11-2 with TRBJ2-5; D possibly corresponds to TRBD2 (6 bases). The CDR3 protein is CASSLAGLGGRETQYF. The CDR3 DNA follows: TGTGCCAGCAGCTTAGCGGGTTTGGGGGGTCGGGAGACCCAGTACTTC.